This T cell receptor beta chain was observed in a study of molecular identifiers for immune sequencing clone quantification. Study summary: For replicates, RNA isolated from approximately 20,000 or 98,000 naive CD8 cells was divided into five portions, of which four were sequenced. Findings and caveats of the study: Highly expanded clone sizes could end up underestimated if a barcode were shared by identical TCR molecules.

Concerning this clonotype itself: Its antigen is as yet unknown. The missing conserved phenylalanine or tryptophan at the end of this CDR3 makes a read error likely.

The V gene end was trimmed by 0 bases and the J gene end by 6 bases; junction bases not matched to a gene: 3. Germline V gives CDR1 MNHEY, CDR2 SVGAGI. The CDR3 contains 16 residues. Previously described methods and listed TCR primers produced bulk TCR libraries. TCRdb re-analysed the PCR reads in MiXCR, keeping a single row per CDR3 protein. The table has hundreds of thousands of distinct CDR3 sequences, over 25% seen once. The chain couples TRBV6-5 to TRBJ2-2; 11 bases are shared with TRBD1. Sample: naive CD8+ T cells from blood, with Jurkat cell RNA spiked in. The sample's subset: FACS-sorted CD8+CD4-CCR7+CD45RA+ naive T cells. The source is a human donor in good health. Some libraries in this study had Jurkat cell RNA spiked in. The CDR3 bases are TGTGCCAGCAGTTACTCGAGGACAGGGGGCTCCGGGGAGCTGTTTCTT. This encodes CASSYSRTGGSGELFL.